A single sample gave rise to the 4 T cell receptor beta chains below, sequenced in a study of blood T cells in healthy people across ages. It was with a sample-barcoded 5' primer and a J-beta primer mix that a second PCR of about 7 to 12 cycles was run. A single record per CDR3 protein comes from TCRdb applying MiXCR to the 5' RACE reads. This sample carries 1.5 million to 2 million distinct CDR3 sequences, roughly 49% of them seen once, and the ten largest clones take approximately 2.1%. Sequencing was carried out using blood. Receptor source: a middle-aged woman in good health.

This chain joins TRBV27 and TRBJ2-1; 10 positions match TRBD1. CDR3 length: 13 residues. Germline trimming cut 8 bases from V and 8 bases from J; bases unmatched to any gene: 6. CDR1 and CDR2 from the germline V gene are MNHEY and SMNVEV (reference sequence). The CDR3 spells CASLRTGGHEQFF. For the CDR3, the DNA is TGTGCCAGCTTGAGGACAGGGGGGCATGAGCAGTTCTTC.

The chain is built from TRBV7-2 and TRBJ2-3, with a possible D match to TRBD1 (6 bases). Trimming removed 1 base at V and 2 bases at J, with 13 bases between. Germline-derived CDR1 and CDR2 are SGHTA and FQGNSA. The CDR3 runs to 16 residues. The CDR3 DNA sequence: TGTGCCAGCAGCTTAGGGGGGCAGGGAAACACAGATACGCAGTATTTT. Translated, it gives CASSLGGQGNTDTQYF.

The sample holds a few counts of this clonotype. The CDR3 DNA sequence: TGCAGCGTTGAAAGCGTGGACAGGGCAACCTACGAGCAGTACTTC. Its translation is CSVESVDRATYEQYF. This rearrangement joins TRBV29-1 to TRBJ2-4; 8 bases align to TRBD1. TRBJ2-7 explains the end of the DNA better; the J call may be wrong. Germline-derived CDR1 and CDR2 are SQVTM and ANQGSEA. This CDR3 region has 15 residues.

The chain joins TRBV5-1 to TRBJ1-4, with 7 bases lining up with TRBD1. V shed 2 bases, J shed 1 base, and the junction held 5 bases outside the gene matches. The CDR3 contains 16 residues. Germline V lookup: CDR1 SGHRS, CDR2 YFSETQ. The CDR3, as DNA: TGCGCCAGCAGCTTCGACAGGGTAGGAACTAATGAAAAACTGTTTTTT. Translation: CASSFDRVGTNEKLFF.